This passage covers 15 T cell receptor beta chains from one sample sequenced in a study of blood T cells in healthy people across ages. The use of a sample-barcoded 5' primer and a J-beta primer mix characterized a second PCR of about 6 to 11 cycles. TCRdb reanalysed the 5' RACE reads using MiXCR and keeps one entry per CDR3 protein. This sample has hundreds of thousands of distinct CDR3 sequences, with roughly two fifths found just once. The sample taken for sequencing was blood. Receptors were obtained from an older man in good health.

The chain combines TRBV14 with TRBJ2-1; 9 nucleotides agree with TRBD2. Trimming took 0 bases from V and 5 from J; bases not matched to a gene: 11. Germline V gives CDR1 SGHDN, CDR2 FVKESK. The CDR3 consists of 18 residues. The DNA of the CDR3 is TGTGCCAGCAGCCAAGATTCTAGGGTACTAGCGGGCAACAATGAGCAGTTCTTC. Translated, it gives CASSQDSRVLAGNNEQFF.

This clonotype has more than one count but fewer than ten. This CDR3 reads CASSPTGGSFGKLFF. The CDR3 DNA reads as TGTGCCAGCAGTCCCACAGGGGGCAGCTTTGGAAAACTGTTTTTT. This sequence joins TRBV2 and TRBJ1-4; 9 nucleotides match TRBD1. There are 15 residues in the CDR3. Germline V gene data show CDR1 as SNHLY and CDR2 as FYNNEI. The junction had 11 bases not matched to a gene; V was cut back by 5 bases and J by 10 bases.

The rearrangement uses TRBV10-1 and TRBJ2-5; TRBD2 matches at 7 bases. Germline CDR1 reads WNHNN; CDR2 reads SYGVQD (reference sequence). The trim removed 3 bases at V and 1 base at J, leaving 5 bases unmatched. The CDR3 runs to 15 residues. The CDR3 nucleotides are TGCGCCAGCAGTGACAATCTAGCGGTCCAAGAGACCCAGTACTTC. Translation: CASSDNLAVQETQYF.

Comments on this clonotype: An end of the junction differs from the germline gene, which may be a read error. Written as DNA, the CDR3 is TGCGCCAGCAGCCCTACGGGACAGGAATTGAACGCTGAAGCTTTCTTT. Encoded protein: CASSPTGQELNAEAFF. This chain links TRBV4-1 with TRBJ1-1; 8 positions match TRBD1. Germline V gene sequence: CDR1 MGHRA, CDR2 YSYEKL. The CDR3 loop spans 16 amino acids.

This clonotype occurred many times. The CDR3 loop is CASSLGQGDQPQHF. For the CDR3, the DNA is TGTGCCAGCAGTCTAGGACAGGGTGATCAGCCCCAGCATTTT. The genes are TRBV28 and TRBJ1-5, with TRBD1 identical over 8 bases. V lost 5 bases to trimming and J lost 5 bases; unmatched junction nucleotides: 5. CDR1 is MDHEN, CDR2 SYDVKM, per germline. The CDR3 is 14 amino acids.

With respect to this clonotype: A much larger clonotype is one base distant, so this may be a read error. The CDR3 is CASSLEGNFFEQYF. CDR3 nucleotide sequence: TGTGCCAGCAGTTTAGAAGGAAATTTCTTCGAGCAGTACTTC. V and J are TRBV12-3 or TRBV12-4 and TRBJ2-4; D unresolved. Gene TRBJ2-7 matches the end of the DNA better, so the J call may be wrong. This CDR3 is built from 14 residues.

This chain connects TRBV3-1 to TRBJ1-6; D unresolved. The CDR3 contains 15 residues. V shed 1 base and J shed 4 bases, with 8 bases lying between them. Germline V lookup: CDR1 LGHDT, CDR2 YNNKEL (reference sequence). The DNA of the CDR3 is TGTGCCAGCAGCCAAGGGGAGGCATATAATTCACCCCTCCACTTT. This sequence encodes CASSQGEAYNSPLHF.

CDR3 DNA: TGTGCCAGCAGTGCCCAGGGGAATAGCAATCAGCCCCAGCATTTT. Its translation is CASSAQGNSNQPQHF. The chain couples TRBV2 to TRBJ1-5; D possibly corresponds to TRBD1 (6 bases). This CDR3 comprises 15 residues. Germline-derived CDR1 and CDR2 are SNHLY and FYNNEI. V was clipped by 4 bases and J by 0 bases, with 10 bases between them.

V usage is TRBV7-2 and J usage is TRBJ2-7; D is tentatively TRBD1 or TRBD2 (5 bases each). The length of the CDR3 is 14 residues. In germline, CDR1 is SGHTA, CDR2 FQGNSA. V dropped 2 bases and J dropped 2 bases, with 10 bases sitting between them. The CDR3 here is CASSLSGRPYEQYF. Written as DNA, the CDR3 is TGTGCCAGCAGCTTATCGGGGCGGCCCTACGAGCAGTACTTC.

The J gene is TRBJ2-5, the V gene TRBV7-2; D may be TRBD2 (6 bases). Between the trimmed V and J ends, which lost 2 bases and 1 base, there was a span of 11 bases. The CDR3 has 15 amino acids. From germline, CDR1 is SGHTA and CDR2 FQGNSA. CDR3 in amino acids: CASSLYRGSQETQYF. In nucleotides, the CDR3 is TGTGCCAGCAGCTTATATCGGGGGTCCCAAGAGACCCAGTACTTC.

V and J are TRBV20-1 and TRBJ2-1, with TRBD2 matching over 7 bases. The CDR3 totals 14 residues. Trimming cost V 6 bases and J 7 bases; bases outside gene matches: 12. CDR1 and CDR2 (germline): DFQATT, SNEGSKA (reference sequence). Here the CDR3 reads CSARLLARQNEQFF. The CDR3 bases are TGCAGTGCGCGTTTACTAGCGAGACAAAATGAGCAGTTCTTC.

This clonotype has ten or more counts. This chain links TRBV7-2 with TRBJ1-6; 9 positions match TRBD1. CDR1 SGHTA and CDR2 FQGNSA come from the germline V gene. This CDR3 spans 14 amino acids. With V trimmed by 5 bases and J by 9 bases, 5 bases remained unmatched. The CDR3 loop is CASSTRQGGSPLHF. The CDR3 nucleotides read TGTGCCAGCAGCACCCGACAGGGGGGTTCACCCCTCCACTTT. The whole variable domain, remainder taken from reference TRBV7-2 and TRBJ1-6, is GAGVSQSPSNKVTEKGKDVELRCDPISGHTALYWYRQSLGQGLEFLIYFQGNSAPDKSGLPSDRFSAERTGGSVSTLTIQRTQQEDSAVYLCASSTRQGGSPLHFGNGTRLTVT.

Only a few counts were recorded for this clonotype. The CDR3 nucleotides are TGTGCCAGCAGTGACACAGGGTACAACATTCAGTACTTC. As protein: CASSDTGYNIQYF. V gene TRBV2 combines with J gene TRBJ2-4, with D possibly being TRBD1 (6 bases). The CDR3 spans 13 residues. Trimming removed 3 bases at V and 7 bases at J, with 10 bases between. Germline CDR1 and CDR2: SNHLY and FYNNEI.

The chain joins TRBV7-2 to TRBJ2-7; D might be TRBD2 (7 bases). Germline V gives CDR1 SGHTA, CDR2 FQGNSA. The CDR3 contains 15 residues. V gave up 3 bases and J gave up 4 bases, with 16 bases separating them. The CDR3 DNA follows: TGTGCCAGCAGCTTGGGGGGGCAGTTCCAATACGAGCAGTACTTC. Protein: CASSLGGQFQYEQYF.

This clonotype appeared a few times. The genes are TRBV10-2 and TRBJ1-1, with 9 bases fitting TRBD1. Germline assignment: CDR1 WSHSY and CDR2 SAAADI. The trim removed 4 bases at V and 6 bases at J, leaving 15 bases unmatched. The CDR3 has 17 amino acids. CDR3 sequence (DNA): TGCGCCAGCAGTGGCAAAATCCGGGACAGGGAGCTAGCTGAAGCTTTCTTT. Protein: CASSGKIRDRELAEAFF.